This entry concerns a single T cell receptor (beta chain). The sample's time point: after neoadjuvant nivolumab, at surgical resection. Patients were newly diagnosed with stage II-IVA oral cavity squamous cell carcinoma without prior systemic or radiation treatment. Method: immunoSEQ multiplex PCR; TCRdb's copy keeps in-frame clones and lacks some. Altogether tens of thousands of clones are present, roughly a quarter being singletons, with the ten largest covering 15% to 20%. CDR1 is SGDLS, CDR2 YYNGEE, per germline. V was shortened by 5 bases and J by 5 bases, with 19 bases between the two germline ends. The CDR3 runs to 15 residues. The entry originates in a study of neoadjuvant anti-PD-1 for oral cavity cancer.

J is TRBJ2-5 and V is TRBV9; no firm D call. The origin of this receptor is a person aged 40-85 years with oral cavity squamous cell carcinoma. The source was tumor tissue, collected after nivolumab (anti-PD-1) treatment. The CDR3 DNA follows: TGTGCCAGCAGTCTATCTAGTACGGGCTCGGAGACCCAGTACTTC. Translating gives CASSLSSTGSETQYF.